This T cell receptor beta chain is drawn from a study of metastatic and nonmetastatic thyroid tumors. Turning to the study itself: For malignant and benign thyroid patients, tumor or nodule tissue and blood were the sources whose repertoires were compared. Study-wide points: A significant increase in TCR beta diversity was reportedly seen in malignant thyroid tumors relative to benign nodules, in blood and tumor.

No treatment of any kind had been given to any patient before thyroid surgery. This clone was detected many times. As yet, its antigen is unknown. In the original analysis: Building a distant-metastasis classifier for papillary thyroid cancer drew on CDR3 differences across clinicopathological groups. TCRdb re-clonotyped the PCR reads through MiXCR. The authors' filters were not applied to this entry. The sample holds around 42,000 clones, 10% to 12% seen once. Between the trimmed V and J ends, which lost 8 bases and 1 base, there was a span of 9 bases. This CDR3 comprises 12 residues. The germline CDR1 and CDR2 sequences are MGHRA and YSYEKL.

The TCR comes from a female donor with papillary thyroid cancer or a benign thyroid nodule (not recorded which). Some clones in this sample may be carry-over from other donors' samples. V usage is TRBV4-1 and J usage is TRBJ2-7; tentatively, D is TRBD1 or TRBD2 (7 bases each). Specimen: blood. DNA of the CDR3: TGCGCCAGCCAGGGGGGGTCCTACGAGCAGTACTTC. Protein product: CASQGGSYEQYF.